A selection of T cell receptor beta chains follows, all from one sample in a study of shared clonotypes between healthy human individuals. Here immunoSEQ multiplex PCR was the method, and the copy in TCRdb shows in-frame clones only, minus some. The sample includes about 1,900,000 clones, roughly 94% of them seen just once. The sequencing input was naive CD8+ T cells sorted from blood. Receptor source: a young man in good health. Each CDR3 is given with its conserved first and last residue. The D gene is left open where the match is weak. Clone size appears in some rows only: once, few, many, or a class for an expanded clone.

>TRBD1|.|TRBJ1-5|TRBV27|15
TGTGCCAGCAGTGCGACAGGGTATAGCAATCAGCCCCAGCATTTT
CASSATGYSNQPQHF
>.|.|TRBJ1-1|TRBV27|18
TGTGCCAGCAGTTCGGCGCTAGCAGGGATGAATTGGGGGACTGAAGCTTTCTTT
CASSSALAGMNWGTEAFF
>.|.|TRBJ2-2|TRBV11-2|13
TGTGCCAGCAGCTTAGTTAACGGCGGGGAGCTGTTTTTT
CASSLVNGGELFF
>.|.|TRBJ1-2|TRBV30|13
TGTGCCTGGACCTCGGGGAGTAACTATGGCTACACCTTC
CAWTSGSNYGYTF
>TRBD1|.|TRBJ2-5|TRBV30|15
TGTGCCTGGAGGTGGGGACAGGGCATACAAGAGACCCAGTACTTC
CAWRWGQGIQETQYF
>.|.|TRBJ2-7|TRBV6-1|16
TGTGCCAGCAGTGAAGGGGAGCAGAGAAATATCTACGAGCAGTACTTC
CASSEGEQRNIYEQYF
>.|.|TRBJ1-6|TRBV7-9|17
TGTGCCAGCAGCGAACGTCGGGAAACAGATAGCGGTTCACCCCTCCACTTT
CASSERRETDSGSPLHF
>.|.|TRBJ2-7|TRBV6-5|12
TGTGCCAGCAGTTACGGAATCTACGAGCAGTACTTC
CASSYGIYEQYF
>.|.|TRBJ2-5|TRBV15|15
TGTGCCACCAGCAGGGGCGGCGAGGACGAAGAGACCCAGTACTTC
CATSRGGEDEETQYF
>TRBD1|.|TRBJ2-2|TRBV7-9|16
TGTGCCAGCAGCTTAGAGGGGACAGGGGACACCGGGGAGCTGTTTTTT
CASSLEGTGDTGELFF
>.|.|TRBJ2-7|TRBV9|14
TGTGCCAGCAGCGTAGGAGGCGCGGGATACGAGCAGTACTTC
CASSVGGAGYEQYF
>TRBD2|.|TRBJ2-7|TRBV6-5|13
TGTGCCAGCAGGCTAGCGGGTGCTTTCGAGCAGTACTTC
CASRLAGAFEQYF
>.|.|TRBJ1-5|TRBV4-1|15
TGCGCCAGCAGCCAAGACGAGGGGTCCTCCCAGCCCCAGCATTTT
CASSQDEGSSQPQHF
>TRBD2|.|TRBJ2-5|TRBV10-2|16
TGCGCCAGCAGTCTGGCTCTGCGGGGGGGGGCAGAGACCCAGTACTTC
CASSLALRGGAETQYF
>.|.|TRBJ2-2|TRBV19|13
TGTGCCAGTATTGACTCAAACACCGGGGAGCTGTTTTTT
CASIDSNTGELFF
>.|.|TRBJ2-7|TRBV6-1|15
TGTGCCAGCAGGGAAGTGGGACCGAGATCCTACGAGCAGTACTTC
CASREVGPRSYEQYF
>TRBD1|.|TRBJ1-2|TRBV4-1|15
TGCGCCAGCAGCCTCACAGGGGGCGTTGACTATGGCTACACCTTC
CASSLTGGVDYGYTF
>TRBD2|.|TRBJ2-2|TRBV7-8|16
TGTGCCAGCAGCCAACTAGCGGGGGTAAACACCGGGGAGCTGTTTTTT
CASSQLAGVNTGELFF
>.|.|TRBJ1-1|TRBV2|16
TGTGCCAGCTCTGAAATTTTGCGGGGCAAAAGGACTGAAGCTTTCTTT
CASSEILRGKRTEAFF
>TRBD1|.|TRBJ1-1|TRBV6-6|14
TGTGCCAGCAGTTACGCAGGGGGTCCCACTGAAGCTTTCTTT
CASSYAGGPTEAFF
>.|.|TRBJ2-2|TRBV5-1|16
TGCGCCAGCAGCTTGGTCGGGCCCGAGTACCCCGGGGAGCTGTTTTTT
CASSLVGPEYPGELFF
>.|.|TRBJ2-2|TRBV5-1|15
TGCGCCAGCAGCTTGGGATTCGTGAACACCGGGGAGCTGTTTTTT
CASSLGFVNTGELFF
>TRBD1|.|TRBJ1-3|TRBV6-6|15
TGTGCCAGCACGTCGACAGGGGCTTCTGGAAACACCATATATTTT
CASTSTGASGNTIYF
>.|once|TRBJ2-5|TRBV2|15
TGTGCCAGCAGTGAGTGGACACTGCCCGGGGAGACCCAGTACTTC
CASSEWTLPGETQYF
>TRBD1|.|TRBJ2-7|TRBV27|16
TGTGCCAGCAGTGCGTCCCAGGGGGAGACCTCCTACGAGCAGTACTTC
CASSASQGETSYEQYF
>TRBD2|.|TRBJ2-7|TRBV19|16
TGTGCCAGTAGTATCTTCCTTAGCGGGGCTTACTACGAGCAGTACTTC
CASSIFLSGAYYEQYF
>TRBD2|.|TRBJ2-7|TRBV4-1|15
TGCGCCAGCAGCCAAGACCTAGCGGATATCTACGAGCAGTACTTC
CASSQDLADIYEQYF
>.|.|TRBJ1-5|TRBV27|14
TGTGCCAGCAGTTTTTCGGGAGGCGGTCAGCCCCAGCATTTT
CASSFSGGGQPQHF
>.|.|TRBJ2-4|TRBV7-9|12
TGTGCCAGCAGCCCCTGGGAGAACATTCAGTACTTC
CASSPWENIQYF
>.|.|TRBJ2-7|TRBV4-1|15
TGCGCCAGCAGCCAGGGGGCCACCTACCCCTACGAGCAGTACTTC
CASSQGATYPYEQYF
>.|.|TRBJ2-3|TRBV7-9|16
TGTGCCAGCAGCATATACGACCGTGCTAGCACAGATACGCAGTATTTT
CASSIYDRASTDTQYF
>.|.|TRBJ1-1|TRBV2|13
TGTGCCAGCAGTGGTTTCGGGGCTTCTGAAGCTTTCTTT
CASSGFGASEAFF
>.|.|TRBJ2-7|TRBV7-2|13
TGTGCCAGCAGCTTCTCCGGAGCCTACGAGCAGTACTTC
CASSFSGAYEQYF
>TRBD2|.|TRBJ2-1|TRBV27|15
TGTGCCAGCAGTTCCGGGACTAGCGTTTACAATGAGCAGTTCTTC
CASSSGTSVYNEQFF
>.|.|TRBJ2-3|TRBV4-2|16
TGTGCCAGCAGCCAACATCGACAGGGACTCACAGATACGCAGTATTTT
CASSQHRQGLTDTQYF
>TRBD2|.|TRBJ2-4|TRBV6-4|17
TGTGCCAGTAAAACACCGGGACTAGCGGGGACGAGAGACATTCAGTACTTC
CASKTPGLAGTRDIQYF
>.|.|TRBJ2-2|TRBV7-7|12
TGTGCTAGCCGACTGGTGACCGGGGAGCTGTTTTTT
CASRLVTGELFF
>.|.|TRBJ2-7|TRBV5-1|13
TGCGCCAGCAGCTTGGGGCAGTCCTACGAGCAGTACTTC
CASSLGQSYEQYF
>.|.|TRBJ2-7|TRBV11-2|13
TGTGCCAGCAGCTGGGACCCCATCCACGAGCAGTACTTC
CASSWDPIHEQYF
>.|once|TRBJ1-5|TRBV6-5|14
TGTGCCAGCAGTTACCCGGACAATCAACGGCCCCAGCATTTT
CASSYPDNQRPQHF
>TRBD1|.|TRBJ1-2|TRBV5-6|15
TGTGCCAGCAGCTCGGGGACAGACCCACTCTATGGCTACACCTTC
CASSSGTDPLYGYTF